These 5 T cell receptor beta chains originate from one sample sequenced in a study of early T cells in non-severe SARS-CoV-2 infection. One entry per CDR3 protein, called by TCRdb with MiXCR from the 5' RACE reads. This table holds approximately 100,000 distinct CDR3 sequences, approximately 17% found once. Specimen: whole blood. All receptors derive from an adult who was a healthcare worker with PCR-confirmed SARS-CoV-2 infection or an uninfected control (not recorded which).

The sample holds a few counts of this clonotype. The chain couples TRBV9 to TRBJ2-1; the match to TRBD2 covers 7 bases. V was clipped by 3 bases and J by 3 bases; unmatched bases: 3. Germline V gives CDR1 SGDLS, CDR2 YYNGEE. The CDR3 extends over 14 amino acids. The CDR3 sequence: CASSGAGFYNEQFF. The DNA for the CDR3 is TGTGCCAGCAGCGGAGCGGGATTCTACAATGAGCAGTTCTTC.

This sequence joins TRBV18 and TRBJ1-5; D possibly corresponds to TRBD1 (5 bases). This CDR3 has 16 residues. With 4 bases removed from V and 6 bases from J, the gap between germline ends came to 19 bases. Germline V CDR1 and CDR2: KGHSH, LQKENI. CDR3 nucleotide sequence: TGTGCCAGCTCACTCCGGACCGCCAGGGTCGGTCAGCCCCAGCATTTT. Protein product: CASSLRTARVGQPQHF.

The chain recombines TRBV2 with TRBJ1-6; no clear D. Germline CDR1 reads SNHLY; CDR2 reads FYNNEI. This CDR3 has 15 amino acids. V gave up 3 bases and J gave up 7 bases, with 13 bases separating them. CDR3 amino acids: CASSERPDLNSPLHF. CDR3 bases: TGTGCCAGCAGTGAGCGCCCCGATCTAAATTCACCCCTCCACTTT.

The V gene is TRBV12-3 or TRBV12-4, the J gene TRBJ1-5, with D unclear. V was cut by 3 bases and J by 0 bases, with 21 bases left in between. The length of the CDR3 is 19 residues. The CDR3 is CASSFYRPGGPDSNQPQHF. The CDR3 bases are TGTGCCAGCAGTTTTTACAGACCCGGAGGGCCGGATAGCAATCAGCCCCAGCATTTT.

This sequence joins TRBV11-3 and TRBJ2-2, with D hard to call. The V end was cut by 1 base, the J end by 7 bases, with 19 bases between. From germline, CDR1 is SGHNT and CDR2 YENEEA. CDR3 length: 17 amino acids. The CDR3 here is CASSLGLGDGGGGELFF. The CDR3 DNA follows: TGTGCCAGCAGCTTAGGACTCGGAGATGGCGGTGGCGGGGAGCTGTTTTTT.